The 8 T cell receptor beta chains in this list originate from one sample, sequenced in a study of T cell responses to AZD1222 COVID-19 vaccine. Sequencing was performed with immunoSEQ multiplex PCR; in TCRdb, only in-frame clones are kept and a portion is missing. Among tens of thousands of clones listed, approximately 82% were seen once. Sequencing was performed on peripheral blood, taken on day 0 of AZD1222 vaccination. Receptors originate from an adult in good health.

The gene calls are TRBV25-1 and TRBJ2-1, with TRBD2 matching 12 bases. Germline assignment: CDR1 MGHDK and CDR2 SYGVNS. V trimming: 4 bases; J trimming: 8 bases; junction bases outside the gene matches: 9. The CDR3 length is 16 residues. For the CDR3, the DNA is TGTGCCAGCAGTGGACACGGGACTAGCGGGTTCCATGAGCAGTTCTTC. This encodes CASSGHGTSGFHEQFF.

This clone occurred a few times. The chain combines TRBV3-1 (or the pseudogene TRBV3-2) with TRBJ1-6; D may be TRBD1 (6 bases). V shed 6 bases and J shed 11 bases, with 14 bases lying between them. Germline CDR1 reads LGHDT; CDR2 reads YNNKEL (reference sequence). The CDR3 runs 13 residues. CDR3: CASSSGVWTPLHF. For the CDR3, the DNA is TGTGCCAGCAGTTCAGGGGTTTGGACACCCCTCCACTTT.

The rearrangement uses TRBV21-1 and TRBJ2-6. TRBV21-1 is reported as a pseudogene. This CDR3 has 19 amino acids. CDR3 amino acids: CASSHCVRDLRPGANVLTF. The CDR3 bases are TGTGCCAGCAGCCATTGCGTCCGGGACCTAAGACCTGGGGCCAACGTCCTGACTTTC.

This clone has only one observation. The CDR3 nucleotides are TGTGCCAGCAGTTACGAAAGCTCGACAGGGATAAACTATGGCTACACCTTC. Its protein product is CASSYESSTGINYGYTF. V is TRBV6-2 or TRBV6-3 and J is TRBJ1-2, with 7 nucleotides matching TRBD1. The CDR3 runs 17 residues. The germline CDR1 and CDR2 sequences are MNHEY and SVGEGT. V dropped 2 bases and J dropped 2; count of bases not matched to a gene: 11.

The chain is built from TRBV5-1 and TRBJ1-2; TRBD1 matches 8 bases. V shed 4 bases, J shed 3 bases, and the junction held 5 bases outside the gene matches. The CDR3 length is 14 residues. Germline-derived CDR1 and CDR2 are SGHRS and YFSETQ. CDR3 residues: CASSQTGVYYGYTF. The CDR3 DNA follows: TGCGCCAGCAGCCAGACAGGGGTCTACTATGGCTACACCTTC.

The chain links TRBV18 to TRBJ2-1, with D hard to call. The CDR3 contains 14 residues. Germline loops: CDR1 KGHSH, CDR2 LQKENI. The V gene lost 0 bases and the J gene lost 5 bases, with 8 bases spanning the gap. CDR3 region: CASSPPVTDNEQFF. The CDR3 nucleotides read TGTGCCAGCTCACCACCGGTTACCGACAATGAGCAGTTCTTC.

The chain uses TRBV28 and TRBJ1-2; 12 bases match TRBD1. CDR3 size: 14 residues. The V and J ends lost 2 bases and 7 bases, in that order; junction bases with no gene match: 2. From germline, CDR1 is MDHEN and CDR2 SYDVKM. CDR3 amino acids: CASSLGTGGGGYTF. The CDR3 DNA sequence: TGTGCCAGCAGTTTAGGGACAGGGGGCGGTGGCTACACCTTC.

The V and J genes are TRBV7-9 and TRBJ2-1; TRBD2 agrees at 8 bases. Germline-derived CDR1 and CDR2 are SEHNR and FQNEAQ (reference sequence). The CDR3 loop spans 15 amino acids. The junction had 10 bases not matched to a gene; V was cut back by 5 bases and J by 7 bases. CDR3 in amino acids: CASSLTSGPLNEQFF. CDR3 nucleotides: TGTGCCAGCAGCCTCACTAGCGGACCACTTAATGAGCAGTTCTTC. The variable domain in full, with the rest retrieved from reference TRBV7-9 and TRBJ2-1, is DTGVSQNPRHKITKRGQNVTFRCDPISEHNRLYWYRQTLGQGPEFLTYFQNEAQLEKSRLLSDRFSAERPKGSFSTLEIQRTEQGDSAMYLCASSLTSGPLNEQFFGPGTRLTVL.